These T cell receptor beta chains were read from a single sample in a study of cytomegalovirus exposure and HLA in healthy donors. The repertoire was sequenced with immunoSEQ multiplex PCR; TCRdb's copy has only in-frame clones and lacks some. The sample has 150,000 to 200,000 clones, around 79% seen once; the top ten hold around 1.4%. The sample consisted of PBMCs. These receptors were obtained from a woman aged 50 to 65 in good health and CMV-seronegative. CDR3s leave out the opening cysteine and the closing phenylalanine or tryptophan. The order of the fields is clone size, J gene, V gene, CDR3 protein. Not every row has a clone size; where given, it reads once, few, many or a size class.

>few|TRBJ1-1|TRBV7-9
ASSYGTGTEAF
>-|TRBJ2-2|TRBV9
ASSVEGGGGATGELF
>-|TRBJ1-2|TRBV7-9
ASSLVIDEGAGNGYT
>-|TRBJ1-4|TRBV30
AWSVRLGGWATNEKLF
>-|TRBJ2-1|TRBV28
ASSMTNYNEQF
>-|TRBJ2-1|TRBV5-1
ASSYQSGGKNEQF
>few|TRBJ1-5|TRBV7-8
ASSHTGRGQPQH
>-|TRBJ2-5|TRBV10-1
ARGLAGPLVSGKTQY
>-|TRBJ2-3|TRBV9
ASSGGGTGGSSSTDTQY
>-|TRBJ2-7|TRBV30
AWSAGHNYEQY
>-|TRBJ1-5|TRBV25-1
ASSVRAGEIQPQH
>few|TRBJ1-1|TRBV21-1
ASSRKQEDTEAF
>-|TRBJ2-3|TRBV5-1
ASSFLGQSTDTQY
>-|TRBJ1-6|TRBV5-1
ASSLALQRNSPLH
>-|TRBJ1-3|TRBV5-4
ASSSTLGQGAADTIY
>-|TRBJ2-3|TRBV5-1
ASSPIGQGTQY
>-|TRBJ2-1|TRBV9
ASSVGGSFRVDEQF
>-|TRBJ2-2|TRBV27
ASSFWLTGELF
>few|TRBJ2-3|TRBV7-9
ASSLRTGGPQY
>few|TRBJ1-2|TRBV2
ASNRDSYGYT
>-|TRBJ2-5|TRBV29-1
SVPDRAETQY
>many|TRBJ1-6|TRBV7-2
ASSSTGTDFSPLH
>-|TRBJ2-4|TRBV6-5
ASSYSVTGGKNIQY
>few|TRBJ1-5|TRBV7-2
ASSPQGASNQPQH
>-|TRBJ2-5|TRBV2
ASRGQGLQETQY
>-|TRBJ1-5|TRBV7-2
ASSYSWEQPQH
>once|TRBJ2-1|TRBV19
ASRATGTSAYNEQF